This TCR beta chain emerged from a study of identical twins. V trimming: 4 bases; J trimming: 8 bases; junction bases outside the gene matches: 23. The CDR3 loop spans 19 amino acids. Using its own MiXCR run on the 5' RACE reads, TCRdb lists one record per CDR3 protein. The sample holds 600,000 to 800,000 distinct CDR3 sequences; around 20% are singletons and the top ten take 4% to 5.5%. This clonotype was picked up a small number of times. Another study also made use of these data, one on T cells expressing NK-cell markers.

The chain combines TRBV12-3 or TRBV12-4 with TRBJ2-1; 7 bases agree with TRBD2. Sequenced input: PBMCs. This TCR was recovered from a woman aged 18-35 years in good health. The CDR3 nucleotides read TGTGCCAGCAGTTCTATCCTTCAGGGTGGGAGGGCCGTCGTAGATGAGCAGTTCTTC. It encodes CASSSILQGGRAVVDEQFF.